One sample yielded the 19 T cell receptor beta chains listed below, sequenced in a study of blood T cells in healthy people across ages. Primed by a sample-barcoded 5' primer and a J-beta primer mix, a second PCR proceeded for about 7 to 12 cycles. TCRdb re-called the 5' RACE reads with MiXCR, one entry per CDR3 protein. Here the sample spans hundreds of thousands of distinct CDR3 sequences, 29% being singletons. Sequenced input: blood. Receptors originate from a woman older than 75 in good health.

This clonotype was observed many times. The CDR3, as DNA: TGCAGTGCTAAGCGGGGGGGCAGCGAGCAGTACTTC. Translation: CSAKRGGSEQYF. The chain employs TRBV20-1 and TRBJ2-7, with 10 positions matching TRBD2. In germline, CDR1 is DFQATT, CDR2 SNEGSKA (reference sequence). The trim removed 4 bases at V and 6 bases at J, leaving 3 bases unmatched. The length of the CDR3 is 12 residues.

This clonotype was counted at least ten times. The chain employs TRBV20-1 and TRBJ1-2; TRBD1 matches 9 bases. Germline trimming cut 4 bases from V and 1 base from J; bases unmatched to any gene: 7. This CDR3 is built from 15 residues. Germline CDR1 is DFQATT and CDR2 is SNEGSKA (reference sequence). The CDR3 sequence is CSATFGQGHNYGYTF. CDR3 nucleotide sequence: TGCAGTGCTACGTTCGGACAGGGGCATAACTATGGCTACACCTTC.

The rearrangement uses TRBV12-3 or TRBV12-4 and TRBJ2-5, with 7 bases fitting TRBD2. V lost 6 bases, J lost 5 bases, and 12 bases stayed unmatched. CDR3 length: 15 residues. CDR3 protein: CASSPTSTGVETQYF. CDR3 bases: TGTGCCAGCAGCCCGACTAGCACTGGGGTCGAGACCCAGTACTTC.

This clonotype has ten or more counts. The chain is built from TRBV7-2 and TRBJ2-5; either TRBD1 or TRBD2 may fit D (5 bases each). CDR1 is SGHTA and CDR2 is FQGNSA in the germline V gene. The CDR3 is made up of 12 amino acids. V was cut by 5 bases and J by 5 bases, with 9 bases left in between. CDR3 loop: CASSPWGETQYF. The CDR3 DNA reads as TGTGCCAGCAGCCCCTGGGGGGAGACCCAGTACTTC.

The V call is TRBV2, the J call TRBJ1-6; D not certain. Trimming took 4 bases from V and 0 from J, leaving 10 bases between them. Per germline, CDR1 SNHLY and CDR2 FYNNEI. The CDR3 loop spans 16 amino acids. CDR3 DNA sequence: TGTGCCAGCAGTGGAGGCGGAAGCTCCTATAATTCACCCCTCCACTTT. This sequence encodes CASSGGGSSYNSPLHF.

This clonotype was seen repeatedly, ten times or more. This chain connects TRBV6-2 or TRBV6-3 to TRBJ2-1; TRBD2 matches at 9 bases. The CDR3 is 15 amino acids. CDR1 is MNHEY and CDR2 is SVGEGT in the germline V gene. Trimming removed 2 bases from V and 4 bases from J; junction bases left unmatched: 3. The CDR3 DNA reads TGTGCCAGCAGTTACGGCGGGGGGGCGTACAATGAGCAGTTCTTC. Translated, it gives CASSYGGGAYNEQFF.

V is TRBV29-1 and J is TRBJ2-3; D not resolved. Germline V gene data show CDR1 as SQVTM and CDR2 as ANQGSEA. The V end was cut by 3 bases, the J end by 0 bases, with 7 bases between. The CDR3 extends over 13 amino acids. The CDR3 DNA reads TGCAGCGTTGAGGACCTAAGCACAGATACGCAGTATTTT. Amino acid sequence: CSVEDLSTDTQYF.

This clonotype was counted ten times or more. V and J are TRBV20-1 and TRBJ2-1, with 10 bases aligning to TRBD2. The trim removed 4 bases at V and 3 bases at J, leaving 9 bases unmatched. The CDR3 has 16 amino acids. Per germline, CDR1 DFQATT and CDR2 SNEGSKA (reference sequence). The CDR3 DNA reads as TGCAGTGCTACGAGGCCCGGGACTAGCGTCTACAATGAGCAGTTCTTC. Protein sequence: CSATRPGTSVYNEQFF.

This clonotype was observed a few times. The chain couples TRBV7-2 to TRBJ1-4; D is unresolved. The CDR3 loop spans 14 amino acids. V shed 5 bases and J shed 4 bases, with 11 bases lying between them. Germline V CDR1 and CDR2: SGHTA, FQGNSA. The DNA of the CDR3 is TGTGCCAGCAGCCTATTCGGTAGTAATGAAAAACTGTTTTTT. Translating gives CASSLFGSNEKLFF.

This clonotype was recorded a few times. This sequence joins TRBV7-2 and TRBJ1-5, with D possibly being TRBD1 (5 bases). V was trimmed by 7 bases and J by 2 bases, leaving 12 bases between them. Germline CDR1 SGHTA, CDR2 FQGNSA. The CDR3 is 14 amino acids. This chain's CDR3 is CASTPGAGNQPQHF. In nucleotides, the CDR3 is TGTGCCAGCACCCCTGGGGCGGGCAATCAGCCCCAGCATTTT.

This clonotype occurred many times. The rearrangement links TRBV27 to TRBJ2-7, with 7 bases lining up with TRBD1. This CDR3 has 13 residues. Per germline, CDR1 MNHEY and CDR2 SMNVEV (reference sequence). With 6 bases clipped from V and 3 bases from J, the junction kept 5 bases outside the gene matches. Here the CDR3 reads CASSRDSFYEQYF. CDR3 bases: TGTGCCAGCAGCCGGGACAGTTTCTACGAGCAGTACTTC.

This clonotype was counted between two and nine times. A clone one base away is much larger, so this may be a read error. The V call is TRBV20-1, the J call TRBJ2-7, with D possibly TRBD1 on 6 matching bases. Germline V gene data show CDR1 as DFQATT and CDR2 as SNEGSKA (reference sequence). CDR3 length: 12 amino acids. This CDR3 is CRATQGNYEQYF. CDR3 sequence (DNA): TGCAGGGCTACGCAGGGGAACTACGAGCAGTACTTC.

A word on this clonotype: The junction differs from germline at one of its ends, possibly a read error. The chain couples TRBV12-3 or TRBV12-4 to TRBJ2-3, with no clear D. This CDR3 comprises 13 residues. The CDR3: CASSLRATDAQYF. Here the CDR3 DNA reads TGTGCCAGCAGTTTACGGGCCACAGATGCGCAGTATTTT.

The chain carries TRBV2 and TRBJ1-5; 7 nucleotides match TRBD1. Trimming removed 7 bases from V and 0 bases from J; junction bases left unmatched: 3. Germline loops: CDR1 SNHLY, CDR2 FYNNEI. CDR3 length: 14 amino acids. CDR3 coding DNA: TGTGCCAGCAAGACAGGGCTTAGCAATCAGCCCCAGCATTTT. Translated: CASKTGLSNQPQHF.

This clonotype turned up a few times. A much larger clone lies one base from this, so it may be a read error. The V gene is TRBV10-3, the J gene TRBJ2-6, with D tentatively TRBD1 (6 bases). The CDR3 is 15 amino acids. CDR1 ENHRY and CDR2 SYGVKD come from the germline V gene. CDR3 loop: CAIFSQVLGANVRTF. The CDR3 DNA is TGTGCCATTTTTTCACAGGTGTTGGGGGCCAACGTCCGGACTTTC.

As regards this clonotype: A read error is possible here, since a much larger clone lies one base away. V and J are TRBV20-1 and TRBJ2-4; 9 bases fit TRBD2. Per the germline V gene, CDR1 is DFQATT and CDR2 is SNEGSKA (reference sequence). The CDR3 spans 16 residues. The CDR3 sequence: CSARDLDSGGQETQNF. CDR3 DNA sequence: TGCAGTGCTAGAGATTTGGATAGCGGGGGTCAAGAGACCCAGAACTTC.

This clonotype has at least ten counts. The chain links TRBV11-2 to TRBJ2-3; 9 bases match TRBD1. CDR1 and CDR2 (germline): SGHAT, FQNNGV. The CDR3 sequence is 16 residues long. Germline trimming cut 5 bases from V and 4 bases from J; bases unmatched to any gene: 10. In nucleotides, the CDR3 is TGTGCCAGCAGCCTCCAAACAGGGGGCGCGTCAGATACGCAGTATTTT. It translates to CASSLQTGGASDTQYF.

This clonotype was seen many times. This rearrangement joins TRBV6-1 to TRBJ2-3; 16 bases are a match to TRBD2. V gave up 6 bases and J gave up 4 bases; unmatched junction bases: 10. There are 18 residues in the CDR3. Germline CDR1 MNHNS, CDR2 SASEGT. The CDR3 sequence: CASRTGTSGGAGADTQYF. DNA for the CDR3: TGTGCCAGCAGAACCGGGACTAGCGGGGGGGCGGGCGCAGATACGCAGTATTTT.

This clonotype has a count of ten or more. The rearrangement uses TRBV24-1 and TRBJ2-1; D uncertain. The germline V gene encodes CDR1 KGHDR and CDR2 SFDVKD. Trimming left V 3 bases short and J 4 bases short, with 9 bases between. The CDR3 has 14 residues. The CDR3 nucleotides read TGTGCCACCAGTGATACACAGCCATACAATGAGCAGTTCTTC. It codes for CATSDTQPYNEQFF.